In this sample, the clone carrying this TCR beta chain turned up many times. Its cognate antigen is unknown. The sample comes from a study of T cell repertoires in cytomegalovirus infection. Study details: CMV infection and matching HLA type were both indicated by public TCR beta signatures. The study's findings and limits: HLA-C-restricted CMV clonotypes gave the most frequent clonotype in two of eight donors. Pooled public TCR beta family frequency picked out CMV carriers with the relevant HLA.

TCRdb reanalysed the reads using MiXCR and keeps one entry per CDR3 protein. The sample has approximately 290,000 distinct CDR3 sequences, around 25% seen once. V was trimmed by 7 bases and J by 3 bases, leaving 7 bases between them. The CDR3 totals 12 residues. Germline V gene lookup returns CDR1 MNHNS and CDR2 SASEGT. Sequencing input: PBMCs. This chain uses TRBV6-1 with TRBJ2-1; the D is unclear. The sequence was obtained from a human donor in good health (CMV status not recorded). Some clones in this sample may be carry-over from other donors' samples. CDR3 DNA: TGTGCCAGCATCACCGTCTACAATGAGCAGTTCTTC. Translating gives CASITVYNEQFF.